Included here is one T cell receptor beta chain sequence, with context. Its antigen is not identified. These data originate in a study of OX40 agonist ivuxolimab in advanced cancers. The table came from immunoSEQ multiplex PCR; TCRdb's copy has only in-frame clones and leaves some out. Of around 80,000 clones detected, around 88% appear once; the ten largest clones hold less than 0.85%. Broader study findings: In the 0.1-3.0 mg/kg groups, partial responders showed among the lowest expansion. Average numbers of expanded clones were greater in CD8+ T cells than in CD4+.

The CDR3 has 14 residues. The V and J ends lost 0 bases and 6 bases respectively, with 12 bases between them. CDR1 and CDR2 from the germline V gene are LGHNA and YSLEER. The chain recombines TRBV4-3 with TRBJ2-7, with unresolved D. Specimen: CD4+ or CD8+ T cells sorted from blood, collected in a trial of the OX40 agonist ivuxolimab. The receptor was derived from an adult with an advanced solid tumor such as melanoma, head and neck, liver or kidney cancer. CDR3 bases: TGCGCCAGCAGCCAAGATTATTCCTCGTTCGAGCAGTACTTC. It encodes CASSQDYSSFEQYF.